The T cell receptor beta chain described here comes from a study of cytotoxic CD8 clonotypes in ibrutinib-treated CLL. For the study at large: In all, about a dozen patients were relapsed/refractory, approximately 16 were treatment-naive and about 18 were IGHV unmutated. The sample average was approximately 280,000 productive templates and tens of thousands of productive rearrangements.

Researchers set a sequencing depth target of 1 in 200,000 to 1 in 1 million T cells. Clones were read by immunoSEQ multiplex PCR, and TCRdb kept only the in-frame ones, dropping some. Of hundreds of thousands of clones listed, over 55% are singletons. Investigators sourced about 2 micrograms of genomic DNA from cryopreserved PBMCs for TCR beta libraries. CDR3 length: 16 residues. Per germline, CDR1 SEHNR and CDR2 FQNEAQ (reference sequence). The V end lost 5 bases, the J end lost 1 base, and 17 bases lay between the germline ends. The sequenced sample was PBMCs, obtained after 36 months of ibrutinib treatment. The chain carries TRBV7-9 and TRBJ1-2, with D possibly matching TRBD1 (6 bases). The sequence was collected from a human donor with chronic lymphocytic leukemia. CDR3 protein: CASSRTPGGGNYGYTF. The CDR3 nucleotides are TGTGCCAGCAGCCGTACCCCGGGAGGGGGTAACTATGGCTACACCTTC.